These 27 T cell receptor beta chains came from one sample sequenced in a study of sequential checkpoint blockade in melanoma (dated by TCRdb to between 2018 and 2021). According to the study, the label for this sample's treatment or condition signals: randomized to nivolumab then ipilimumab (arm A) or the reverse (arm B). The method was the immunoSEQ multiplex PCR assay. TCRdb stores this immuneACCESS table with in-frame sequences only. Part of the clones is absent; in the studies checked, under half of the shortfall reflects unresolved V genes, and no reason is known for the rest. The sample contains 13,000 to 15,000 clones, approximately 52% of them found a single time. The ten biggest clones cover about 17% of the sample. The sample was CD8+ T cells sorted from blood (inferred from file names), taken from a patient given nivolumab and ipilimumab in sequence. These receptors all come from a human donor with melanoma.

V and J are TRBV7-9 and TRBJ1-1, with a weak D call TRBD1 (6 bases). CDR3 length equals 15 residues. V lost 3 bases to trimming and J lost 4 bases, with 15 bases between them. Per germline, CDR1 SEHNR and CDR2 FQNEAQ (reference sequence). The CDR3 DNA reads TGTGCCAGCAGCTTTTCGGCAACAGGGTCCACTGAAGCTTTCTTT. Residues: CASSFSATGSTEAFF.

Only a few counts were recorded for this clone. Here the CDR3 DNA reads TGCGCCAGCAGTCAATCTACAGGTGGCTACTTC. Amino acids: CASSQSTGGYF. This chain links TRBV23-1 with TRBJ2-7, with D possibly matching TRBD1 (5 bases). TRBV23-1 is an ORF for which the function is uncertain. Trimming cost V 0 bases and J 13 bases, with 10 bases left between them. The CDR3 is made up of 11 amino acids.

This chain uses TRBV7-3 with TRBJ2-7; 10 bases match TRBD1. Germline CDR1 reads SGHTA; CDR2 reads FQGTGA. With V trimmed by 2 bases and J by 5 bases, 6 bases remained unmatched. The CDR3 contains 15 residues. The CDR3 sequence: CASSLGTGASDEQYF. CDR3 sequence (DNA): TGTGCCAGCAGCTTAGGGACAGGGGCTTCAGACGAGCAGTACTTC.

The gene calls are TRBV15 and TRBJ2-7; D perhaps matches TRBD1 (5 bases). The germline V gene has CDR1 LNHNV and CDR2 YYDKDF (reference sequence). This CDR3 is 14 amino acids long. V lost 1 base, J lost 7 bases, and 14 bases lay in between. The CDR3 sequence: CATSRVSRDREQYF. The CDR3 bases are TGTGCCACCAGCAGAGTGAGCAGGGATCGGGAGCAGTACTTC.

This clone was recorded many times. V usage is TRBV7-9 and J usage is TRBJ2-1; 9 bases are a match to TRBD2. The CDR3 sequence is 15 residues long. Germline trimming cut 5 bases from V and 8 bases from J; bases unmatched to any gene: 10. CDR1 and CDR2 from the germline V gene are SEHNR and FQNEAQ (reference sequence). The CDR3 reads CASSPGTSRSDEQFF. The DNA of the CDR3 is TGTGCCAGCAGCCCCGGGACTAGCCGATCGGATGAGCAGTTCTTC.

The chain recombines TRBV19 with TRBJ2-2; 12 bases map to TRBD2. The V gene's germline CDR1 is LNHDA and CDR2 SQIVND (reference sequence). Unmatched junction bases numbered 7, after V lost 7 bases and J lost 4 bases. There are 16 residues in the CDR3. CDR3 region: CASTPTSGSFTGELFF. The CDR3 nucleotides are TGTGCCAGTACCCCGACTAGCGGGAGTTTCACCGGGGAGCTGTTTTTT.

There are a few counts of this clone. CDR3 loop: CASSAITYSGNTIYF. DNA for the CDR3: TGTGCCAGCAGCGCAATCACTTACTCTGGAAACACCATATATTTT. The chain links TRBV6-1 to TRBJ1-3; D unclear. CDR1 and CDR2 from the germline V gene are MNHNS and SASEGT. The CDR3 loop spans 15 amino acids. Trimming cost V 6 bases and J 0 bases, with 12 bases left between them.

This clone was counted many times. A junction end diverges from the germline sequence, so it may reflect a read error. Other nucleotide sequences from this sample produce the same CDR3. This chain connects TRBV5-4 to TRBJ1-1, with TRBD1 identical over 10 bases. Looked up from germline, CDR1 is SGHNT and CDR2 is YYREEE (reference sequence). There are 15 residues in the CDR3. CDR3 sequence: CASSLRTGGNTEAFF. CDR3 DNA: TGCGCCAGCAGCCTGAGGACAGGGGGGAACACTGAAGCTTTCTTT.

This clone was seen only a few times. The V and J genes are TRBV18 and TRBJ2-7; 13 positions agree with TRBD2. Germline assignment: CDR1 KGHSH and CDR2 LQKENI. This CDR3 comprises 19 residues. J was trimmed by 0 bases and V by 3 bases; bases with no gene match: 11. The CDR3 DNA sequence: TGTGCCAGCTCACCCAGACTAGCGGGGGGCCTAAGGAGCTCCTACGAGCAGTACTTC. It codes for CASSPRLAGGLRSSYEQYF.

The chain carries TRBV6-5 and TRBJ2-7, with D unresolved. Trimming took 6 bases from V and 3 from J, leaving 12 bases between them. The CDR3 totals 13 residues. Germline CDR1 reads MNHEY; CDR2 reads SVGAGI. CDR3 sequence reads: CASSPPLSYEQYF. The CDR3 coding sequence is TGTGCCAGCAGCCCCCCCCTAAGCTACGAGCAGTACTTC.

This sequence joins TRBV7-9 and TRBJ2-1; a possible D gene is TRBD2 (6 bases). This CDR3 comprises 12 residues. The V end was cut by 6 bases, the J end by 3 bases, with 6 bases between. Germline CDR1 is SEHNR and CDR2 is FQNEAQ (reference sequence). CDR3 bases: TGTGCCAGCAGGGGGGGCTACAATGAGCAGTTCTTC. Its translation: CASRGGYNEQFF.

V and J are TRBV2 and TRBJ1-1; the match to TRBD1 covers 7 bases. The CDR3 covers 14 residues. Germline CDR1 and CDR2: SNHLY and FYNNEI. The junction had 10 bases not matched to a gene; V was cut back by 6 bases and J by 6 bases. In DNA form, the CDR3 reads TGTGCCAGCAGGCGTACAGGGGAACTCGCTGAAGCTTTCTTT. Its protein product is CASRRTGELAEAFF.

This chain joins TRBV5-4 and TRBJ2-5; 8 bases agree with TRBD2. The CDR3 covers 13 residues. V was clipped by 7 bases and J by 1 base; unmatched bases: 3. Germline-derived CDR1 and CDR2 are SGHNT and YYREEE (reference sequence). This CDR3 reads CASGTSGQETQYF. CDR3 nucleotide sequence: TGTGCCAGCGGAACTAGCGGCCAAGAGACCCAGTACTTC.

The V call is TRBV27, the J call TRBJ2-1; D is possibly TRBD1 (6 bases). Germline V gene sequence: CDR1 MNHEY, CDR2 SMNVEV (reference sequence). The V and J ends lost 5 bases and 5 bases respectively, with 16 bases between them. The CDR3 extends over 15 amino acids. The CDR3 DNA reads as TGTGCCAGCAGTATTACCGGGACATCTAACAATGAGCAGTTCTTC. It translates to CASSITGTSNNEQFF.

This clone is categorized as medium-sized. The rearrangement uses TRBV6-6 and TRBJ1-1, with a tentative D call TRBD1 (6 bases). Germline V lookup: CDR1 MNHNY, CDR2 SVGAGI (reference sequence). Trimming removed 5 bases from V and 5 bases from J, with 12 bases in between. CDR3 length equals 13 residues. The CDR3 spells CASSLGTLTEAFF. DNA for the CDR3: TGTGCCAGCAGTCTTGGGACACTTACTGAAGCTTTCTTT.

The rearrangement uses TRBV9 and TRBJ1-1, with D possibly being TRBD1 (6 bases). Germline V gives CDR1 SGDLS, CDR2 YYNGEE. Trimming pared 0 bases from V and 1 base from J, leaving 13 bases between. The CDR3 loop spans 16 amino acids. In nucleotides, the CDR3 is TGTGCCAGCAGCGTAGGGGGGCAGGGTCCGAACACTGAAGCTTTCTTT. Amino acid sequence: CASSVGGQGPNTEAFF.

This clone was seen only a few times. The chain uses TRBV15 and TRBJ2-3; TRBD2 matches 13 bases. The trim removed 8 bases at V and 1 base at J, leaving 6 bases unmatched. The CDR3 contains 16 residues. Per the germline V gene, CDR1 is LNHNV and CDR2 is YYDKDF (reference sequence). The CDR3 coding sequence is TGTGCCACCGCTCCTGGGACTAGCGGGGGCACAGATACGCAGTATTTT. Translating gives CATAPGTSGGTDTQYF.

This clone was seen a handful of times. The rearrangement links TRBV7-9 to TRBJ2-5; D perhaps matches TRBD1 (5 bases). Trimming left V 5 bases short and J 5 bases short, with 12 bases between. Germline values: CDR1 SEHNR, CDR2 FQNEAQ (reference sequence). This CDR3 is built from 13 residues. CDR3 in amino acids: CASSPDNEETQYF. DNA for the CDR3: TGTGCCAGCAGCCCGGACAACGAGGAGACCCAGTACTTC.

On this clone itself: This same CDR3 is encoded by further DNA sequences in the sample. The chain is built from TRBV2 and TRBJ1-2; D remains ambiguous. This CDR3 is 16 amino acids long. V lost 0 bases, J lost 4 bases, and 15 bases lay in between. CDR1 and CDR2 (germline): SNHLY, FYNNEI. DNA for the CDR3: TGTGCCAGCAGTGAAGCGCTAAGTCCGGGAGGCTATGGCTACACCTTC. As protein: CASSEALSPGGYGYTF.

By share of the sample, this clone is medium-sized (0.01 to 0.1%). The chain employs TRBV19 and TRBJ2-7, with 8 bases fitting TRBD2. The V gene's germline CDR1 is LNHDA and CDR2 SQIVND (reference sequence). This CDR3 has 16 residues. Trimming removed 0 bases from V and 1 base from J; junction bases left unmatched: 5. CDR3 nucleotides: TGTGCCAGTAGTATAGATGGTACTAGCGGATCCTACGAGCAGTACTTC. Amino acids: CASSIDGTSGSYEQYF.

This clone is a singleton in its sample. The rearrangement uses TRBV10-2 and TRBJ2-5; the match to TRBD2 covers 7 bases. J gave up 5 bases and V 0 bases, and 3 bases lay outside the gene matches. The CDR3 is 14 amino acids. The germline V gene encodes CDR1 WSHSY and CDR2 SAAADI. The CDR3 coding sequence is TGCGCCAGCAGTGAGTCCGGGGGGATGGAGACCCAGTACTTC. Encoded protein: CASSESGGMETQYF.

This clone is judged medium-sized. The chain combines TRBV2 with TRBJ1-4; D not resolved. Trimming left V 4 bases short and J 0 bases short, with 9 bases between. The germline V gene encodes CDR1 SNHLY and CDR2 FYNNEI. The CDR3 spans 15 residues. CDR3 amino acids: CASSAPDSTNEKLFF. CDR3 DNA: TGTGCCAGCAGTGCCCCAGATTCAACTAATGAAAAACTGTTTTTT.

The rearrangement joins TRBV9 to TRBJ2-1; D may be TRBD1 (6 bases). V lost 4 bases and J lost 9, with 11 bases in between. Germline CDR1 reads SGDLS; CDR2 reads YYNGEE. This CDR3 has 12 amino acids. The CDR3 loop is CASSPGEREQFF. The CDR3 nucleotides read TGTGCCAGCAGCCCAGGGGAGCGTGAGCAGTTCTTC.

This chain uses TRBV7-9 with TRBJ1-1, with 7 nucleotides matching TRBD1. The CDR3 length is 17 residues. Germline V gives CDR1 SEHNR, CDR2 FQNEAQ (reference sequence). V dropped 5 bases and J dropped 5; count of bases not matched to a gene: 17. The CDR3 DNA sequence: TGTGCCAGCAGCCAACCCCCGGGACAGTATATTCAAACTGAAGCTTTCTTT. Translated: CASSQPPGQYIQTEAFF.

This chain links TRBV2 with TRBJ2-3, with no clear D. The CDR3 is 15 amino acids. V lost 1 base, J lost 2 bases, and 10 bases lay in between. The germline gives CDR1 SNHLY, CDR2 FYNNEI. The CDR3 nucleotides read TGTGCCAGCAGTGAAGGGCAGGATGCCACAGATACGCAGTATTTT. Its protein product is CASSEGQDATDTQYF.

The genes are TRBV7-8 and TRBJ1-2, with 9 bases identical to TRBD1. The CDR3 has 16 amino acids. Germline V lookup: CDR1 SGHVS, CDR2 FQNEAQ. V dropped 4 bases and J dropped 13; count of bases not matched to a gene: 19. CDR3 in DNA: TGTGCCAGCAGCTCAGGGGGGGGGACAGGGATCCCCGGGAGCACCTTC. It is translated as CASSSGGGTGIPGSTF.

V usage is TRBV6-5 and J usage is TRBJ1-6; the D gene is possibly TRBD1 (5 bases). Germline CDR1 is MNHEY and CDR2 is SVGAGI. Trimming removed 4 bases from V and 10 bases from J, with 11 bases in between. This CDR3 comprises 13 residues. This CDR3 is CASSLGAGSPLHF. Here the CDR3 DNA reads TGTGCCAGCAGTTTAGGGGCTGGATCACCCCTCCACTTT.